The subject of this entry is one T cell receptor (beta chain). Its antigen is as yet unknown. Germline-derived CDR1 and CDR2 are SGHAT and FQNNGV. CDR3 size: 15 residues. V was clipped by 7 bases and J by 2 bases; unmatched bases: 9. This entry comes from a study of T cells after yellow fever vaccination. The study's findings and limits: When the response was secondary, it was weaker but reached its peak faster, day 5 versus 15.

Template switching by 5'RACE produced TCR cDNA, adding a universal primer site and UMIs. One entry per CDR3 protein, called by TCRdb with MiXCR from the 5' RACE reads. The sample has around 500,000 distinct CDR3 sequences; roughly 22% are singletons. The origin of this receptor is a man between 18 and 29 years old who received the YFV17D yellow fever vaccine. The sample consisted of PBMCs, taken 21 days after the first yellow fever vaccination. The chain uses TRBV11-2 and TRBJ1-1; 8 positions agree with TRBD1. The CDR3 sequence: CASMGMGTGNTEAFF. The CDR3, as DNA: TGTGCCAGCATGGGTATGGGGACAGGCAACACTGAAGCTTTCTTT.